This T cell receptor beta chain originates from a study of PD-1 blockade in classical Hodgkin lymphoma. Study-wide points: Partial responders and progressors had significantly lower baseline TCR diversity. TCR diversity at baseline was reported to be reduced in newly diagnosed patients relative to healthy donors. Compared with baseline, CD4+ but not CD8+ TCR diversity had risen significantly by C4D1.

Concerning this clone itself: Its antigen remains unknown.

This CDR3 has 16 amino acids. Time point described: cycle 4 day 1 (C4D1), after more than 5 weeks of nivolumab. Patients all relapsed after autologous stem cell transplantation, and there was variation in brentuximab vedotin exposure. Sequenced by immunoSEQ multiplex PCR; TCRdb stores in-frame clones only, minus some. The sample has 96,000 or so clones; approximately 94% are singletons. The TCR was taken from a human donor with classical Hodgkin lymphoma. The sequenced sample was peripheral blood mononuclear cells (PBMCs), obtained before the fourth cycle of nivolumab. The chain joins TRBV21-1 to TRBJ2-3; TRBD2, the D gene given by the table, was not confirmed from the DNA. TRBV21-1 is recorded as a pseudogene. CDR3 nucleotides: TGTGCCAGCAGCGACTGGACTAGCGGGGGCACAGATACGCAGTATTTT. Its protein product is CASSDWTSGGTDTQYF.